This paragraph reports one TCR beta chain. As originally analysed: Nucleated cell counts were estimated from reference gene primer amplification. Produced via immunoSEQ multiplex PCR; TCRdb's table is partial and in-frame only. That table is the source of V, J and clone size, and D and trimming were worked out from the DNA. The sample lists some 490,000 clones; more than 85% were seen once. The CDR3 has 15 amino acids. Germline CDR1 reads LNHNV; CDR2 reads YYDKDF (reference sequence). V dropped 5 bases and J dropped 8; count of bases not matched to a gene: 10. This sample was taken from a study of blood T cell repertoires in COVID-19. Study-level information: PBMCs, B-cell-depleted T cells, or T cells were the source of the cDNA or gDNA that made up the material.

Residents of about two dozen US areas, aged about 18 to 95 years, made up the participants. The study assigned cohorts using participant-reported clinical history. The TCR was taken from a woman in her sixties who had recovered from COVID-19. The J gene is TRBJ1-4, the V gene TRBV15; 8 bases fit TRBD1. The sequencing sample was made of PBMCs or T cells enriched from blood (not recorded which). The CDR3 protein is CATSGRTGKGEKLFF. CDR3 nucleotide sequence: TGTGCCACCAGCGGGCGGACAGGGAAGGGAGAAAAACTGTTTTTT.